Following are 3 T cell receptor beta chains from one sample sequenced in a study of T cells in Graves' hyperthyroidism and ophthalmopathy. RNA transcripts yielded amplified TCR beta CDR3 regions. TCR CDR3 regions were first amplified by RT-PCR with HTBI primers. MiXCR, applied by TCRdb to the multiplex PCR reads, yields one record per CDR3 protein. The repertoire includes around 600,000 distinct CDR3 sequences, just under 45% of them detected once, and less than 9% sits in the top ten. Sequenced sample: peripheral blood or thyroid tissue (not recorded which). The receptors shown here come from an adult man with Graves' disease, either hyperthyroidism or ophthalmopathy (not recorded which).

This clonotype has a count of ten or more. The chain links TRBV12-3 or TRBV12-4 to TRBJ1-2; D remains unclear. The CDR3 has 14 amino acids. V was pared by 4 bases and J by 6 bases, with 15 bases between. In nucleotides, the CDR3 is TGTGCCAGCAGTTCCCGGACGGGGAAGGATGGCTACACCTTC. Translated, it gives CASSSRTGKDGYTF.

This clonotype was counted many times. The chain couples TRBV12-3 or TRBV12-4 to TRBJ1-2, with D unclear. V was clipped by 3 bases and J by 7 bases, with 9 bases between them. CDR3 length: 12 amino acids. CDR3 region: CASSFAQTGYTF. Written as DNA, the CDR3 is TGTGCCAGCAGTTTCGCCCAAACTGGCTACACCTTC.

This chain links TRBV15 with TRBJ1-1; D gene unclear. V gave up 5 bases and J gave up 13 bases, with 20 bases separating them. The CDR3 loop spans 13 amino acids. Per the germline V gene, CDR1 is LNHNV and CDR2 is YYDKDF (reference sequence). In DNA, the CDR3 is TGTGCCACCAGCTCCCGGTCGCTTCTCCCGTTTTTCTTT. This sequence encodes CATSSRSLLPFFF.